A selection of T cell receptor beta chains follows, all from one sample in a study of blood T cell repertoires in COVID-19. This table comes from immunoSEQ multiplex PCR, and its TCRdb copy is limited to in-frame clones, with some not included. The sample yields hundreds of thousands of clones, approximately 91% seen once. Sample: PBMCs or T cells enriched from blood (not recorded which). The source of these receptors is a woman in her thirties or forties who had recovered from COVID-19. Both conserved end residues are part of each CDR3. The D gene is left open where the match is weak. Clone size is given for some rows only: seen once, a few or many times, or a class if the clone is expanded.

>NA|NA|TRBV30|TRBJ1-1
TGTGCCTGGATTGGCGCAGGGACTTACACTGAAGCTTTCTTT
CAWIGAGTYTEAFF
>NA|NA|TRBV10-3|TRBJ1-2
TGTGCCATCAGTGACGGGCAGGGAAGTGGCTACACCTTC
CAISDGQGSGYTF
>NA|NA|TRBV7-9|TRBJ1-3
TGTGCCAGCAGCCCACGAGGTGGAGCTTCTGGAAACACCATATATTTT
CASSPRGGASGNTIYF
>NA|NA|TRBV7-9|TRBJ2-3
TGTGCCAGCAGCCACACAGATACGCAGTATTTT
CASSHTDTQYF
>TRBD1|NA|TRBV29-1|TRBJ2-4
TGCAGCGTTACCGTACAGGGGGCTAAAAACATTCAGTACTTC
CSVTVQGAKNIQYF
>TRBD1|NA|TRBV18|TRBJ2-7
TGTGCCAGCTCACCACTAACCGGGACAGGGGGCGGCGAGCAGTACTTC
CASSPLTGTGGGEQYF
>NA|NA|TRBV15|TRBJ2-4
TGTGCCACCAGCAGAGGGGGAGGCCTAGTTCTTCAGTACTTC
CATSRGGGLVLQYF
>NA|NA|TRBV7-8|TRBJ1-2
TGTGCCAGCAGCCTGACGGGTACTAACTATGGCTACACCTTC
CASSLTGTNYGYTF
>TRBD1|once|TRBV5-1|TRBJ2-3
TGCGCCAGCAGCTCAACCGGGACAGGGGTCACAGATACGCAGTATTTT
CASSSTGTGVTDTQYF
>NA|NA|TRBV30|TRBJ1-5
TGTGCCTGGGACCATGCCGGGGGGGAGTACAATCAGCCCCAGCATTTT
CAWDHAGGEYNQPQHF
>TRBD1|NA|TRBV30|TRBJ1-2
TGTGCCTGGAGTTGGCAGGGGGCATATTCGGACTATGGCTACACCTTC
CAWSWQGAYSDYGYTF
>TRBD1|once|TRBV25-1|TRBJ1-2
TGTGCCAGCAGTGACCCTAGAGGGGGCGACTATGGCTACACCTTC
CASSDPRGGDYGYTF
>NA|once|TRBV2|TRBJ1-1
TGTGCCAGCAGTGAACAGGGTTTTGGGAACACTGAAGCTTTCTTT
CASSEQGFGNTEAFF
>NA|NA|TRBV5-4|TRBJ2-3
TGTGCCCTGCGGGGAGGTAACGCAGATACGCAGTATTTT
CALRGGNADTQYF
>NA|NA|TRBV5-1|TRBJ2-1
TGCGCCAGCAGCTTGGTCGCAGGGGTCAATGAGCAGTTCTTC
CASSLVAGVNEQFF
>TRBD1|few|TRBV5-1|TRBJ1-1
TGCGCCAGCAGCCCCTCGGGGACAGGGAACACTGAAGCTTTCTTT
CASSPSGTGNTEAFF
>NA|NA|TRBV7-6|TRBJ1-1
TGTGCCAGCAGCTTATGGCCGGAAGCTTTCTTT
CASSLWPEAFF
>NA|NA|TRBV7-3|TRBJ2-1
TGTGCCAGCAGCATCCAGGGTAGCGGTCTGATCAATGAGCAGTTCTTC
CASSIQGSGLINEQFF
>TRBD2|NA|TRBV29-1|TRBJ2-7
TGCAGTTGCGGGACTAGCGCTACCTACGAGCAGTACTTC
CSCGTSATYEQYF
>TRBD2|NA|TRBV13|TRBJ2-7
TGTGCCAGCAGCTCCCTCCGGGAGGGGAGCTCCTACGAGCAGTACTTC
CASSSLREGSSYEQYF
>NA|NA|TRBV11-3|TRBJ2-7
TGTGCCAGCAGCTTACCGGGAAGCACCTACGAGCAGTACTTC
CASSLPGSTYEQYF
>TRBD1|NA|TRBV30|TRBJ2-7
TGTGCCGGAGCTAGACAAGGAGTAGGGGACAGATCCGAGCAGTACTTC
CAGARQGVGDRSEQYF
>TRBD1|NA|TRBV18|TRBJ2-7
TGTGCCAGCTCACCACGGGAAAGGGGGCTGAACGAGCAGTACTTC
CASSPRERGLNEQYF
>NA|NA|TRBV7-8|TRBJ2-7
TGTGCCAGCAGCTTGGACACCGGTTTATCCTCCTACGAGCAGTACTTC
CASSLDTGLSSYEQYF
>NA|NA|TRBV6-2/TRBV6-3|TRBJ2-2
TGTGCCAGCAGTTACGTAAGGCAGGGATCCGGGGAGCTGTTTTTT
CASSYVRQGSGELFF
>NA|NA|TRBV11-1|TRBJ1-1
TGTGCCAGCAGCTTAGGTGACAGGACTGAAGCTTTCTTT
CASSLGDRTEAFF
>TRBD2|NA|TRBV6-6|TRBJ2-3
TGTGCCAGCAGTCCAACTAGCGGGGGGGCCGGAACCGGGGATACGCAGTATTTT
CASSPTSGGAGTGDTQYF
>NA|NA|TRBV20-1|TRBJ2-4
TGCAGTGCTAGTTGGGCGGGATCGATTCAGTACTTC
CSASWAGSIQYF
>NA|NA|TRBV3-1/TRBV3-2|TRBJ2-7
TGTGCCAGCAGCCAAGATTTGGCTAGCCCTGGCTACGAGCAGTACTTC
CASSQDLASPGYEQYF
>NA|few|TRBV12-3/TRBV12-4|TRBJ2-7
TGTGCCAGCAGCTATAGGGGGGGCGAGCAGTACTTC
CASSYRGGEQYF
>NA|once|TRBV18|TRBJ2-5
TGTGCCAGCTCACCAGTAGGGACACTCCAAGAGACCCAGTACTTC
CASSPVGTLQETQYF
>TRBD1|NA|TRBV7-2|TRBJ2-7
TGTGCCAGCAGCCCTTCCGGCCAGGGGGTCGCCTACGAGCAGTACTTC
CASSPSGQGVAYEQYF
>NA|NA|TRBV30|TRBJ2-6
TGTGCCTGGATACTAGGGCCCTCTGGGGCCAACGTCCTGACTTTC
CAWILGPSGANVLTF
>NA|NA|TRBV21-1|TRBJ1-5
TGTGCCAGCGGAGAACCCAATCAGCCCCAGCATTTT
CASGEPNQPQHF
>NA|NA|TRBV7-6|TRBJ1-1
TGTGCCAGCAGCTTAAATCCCCAGGGTCGCGCTGAAGCTTTCTTT
CASSLNPQGRAEAFF
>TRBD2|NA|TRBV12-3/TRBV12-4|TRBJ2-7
TGTGCCAGCAGGGTAGCGGGAGGGGTCCACTTC
CASRVAGGVHF
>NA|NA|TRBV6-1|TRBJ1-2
TGTGCCAGCAGTGAAGGGGGCAGCGCTCCTAACTATGGCTACACCTTC
CASSEGGSAPNYGYTF
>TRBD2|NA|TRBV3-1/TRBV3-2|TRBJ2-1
TGTGCCAGCAGCCAAGTGGGACTACTTTACAATGAGCAGTTCTTC
CASSQVGLLYNEQFF
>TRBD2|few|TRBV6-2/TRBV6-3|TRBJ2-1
TGTGCCAGCAGTTCCTTACTAGCGGGAAGGTCCTACAATGAGCAGTTCTTC
CASSSLLAGRSYNEQFF
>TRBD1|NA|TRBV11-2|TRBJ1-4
TGTGCCAGCAGCTTAGGGGACAGGGAGTGGGAAAAACTGTTTTTT
CASSLGDREWEKLFF
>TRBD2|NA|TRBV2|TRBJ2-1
TGTGCCAGCAGGCCGCTAGCGGGGGGGCGAGATGAGCAGTTCTTC
CASRPLAGGRDEQFF
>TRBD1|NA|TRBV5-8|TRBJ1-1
TGTGCCAGCAGCCGACGGACAGGGGGGACTGAAGCTTTCTTT
CASSRRTGGTEAFF
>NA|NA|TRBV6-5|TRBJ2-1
TGTGCCAGCAGGCACAGGGTCTTGGATGAGCAGTTCTTC
CASRHRVLDEQFF
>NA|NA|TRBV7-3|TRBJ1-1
TGTGCCAGCAGCTCCGGACTGACGAACACTGAAGCTTTCTTT
CASSSGLTNTEAFF
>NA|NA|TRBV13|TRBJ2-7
TGTGCCAGCAGCTTACGGGGGAGAGACTCCTACGAGCAGTACTTC
CASSLRGRDSYEQYF
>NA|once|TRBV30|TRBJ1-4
TGTGCCTGGAGTGTTGAGCGAAAACTGTTTTTT
CAWSVERKLFF
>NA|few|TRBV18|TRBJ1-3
TGTGCCAGCTCACCGTCATGGGGGCAAGGAAACACCATATATTTT
CASSPSWGQGNTIYF
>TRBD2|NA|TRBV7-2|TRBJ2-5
TGTGCCAGCAGCTTAGAGAGCGGGGTGCTCGGGGGGACCCAGTACTTC
CASSLESGVLGGTQYF
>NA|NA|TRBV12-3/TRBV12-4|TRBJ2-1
TGTGCCGATAGACTAGACACCTACAATGAGCAGTTCTTC
CADRLDTYNEQFF
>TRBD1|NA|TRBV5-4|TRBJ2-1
TGTGCCAGCAGCCCTCCGACAGGGGTCTCCTACAATGAGCAGTTCTTC
CASSPPTGVSYNEQFF
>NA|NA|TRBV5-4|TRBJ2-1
TGTGCCAGCAAAGACACCCAAGGATCCTACAATGAGCAGTTCTTC
CASKDTQGSYNEQFF
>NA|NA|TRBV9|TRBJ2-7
TGTGCCAGCAGCGCCCGGGACTGGGACGAGCAGTACTTC
CASSARDWDEQYF
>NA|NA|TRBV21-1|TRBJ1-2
TGTGCCAGCAGCAAAGAGGGGAAGGAAGCCTATGGCTACACCTTC
CASSKEGKEAYGYTF
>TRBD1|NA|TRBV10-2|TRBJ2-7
TGCGCCAGCAGTGAGGGGGACAGCCCCTACGAGCAGTACTTC
CASSEGDSPYEQYF
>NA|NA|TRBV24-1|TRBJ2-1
TGTGCCACCAGTGATTTTTGGCAGGGGATACCTGAGCAGTTCTTC
CATSDFWQGIPEQFF
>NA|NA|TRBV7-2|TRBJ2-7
TGTGCCAGCAGCTTTAGCATTCTGGACGAGCAGTACTTC
CASSFSILDEQYF